These 2 T cell receptor beta chains were sequenced from one sample in a study of tumor-infiltrating lymphocytes in oesophageal squamous cell carcinoma (dated by TCRdb to 2016 to 2017). Library prep was done by PCR. Reads for this sample came from an Illumina HiSeq 2000. Using fastp at Q25 and MiXCR, TCRdb reprocessed the public reads and kept productive beta chains. Rows with a matching CDR3 protein are joined into one entry that keeps the most common DNA and genes. The sample table holds roughly 19,000 distinct CDR3 sequences, of which over 40% were seen once. Together, the top ten hold more than 9% of the sample. Sequenced material: normal esophageal tissue next to the tumor. The origin of the receptors is a male donor with esophageal squamous cell carcinoma.

This clonotype was seen at least ten times. The V gene is TRBV7-9, the J gene TRBJ1-4, with 8 bases fitting TRBD1. This CDR3 spans 16 amino acids. CDR1 is SEHNR, CDR2 FQNEAQ, per germline (reference sequence). The V gene end was trimmed by 5 bases and the J gene end by 5 bases; junction bases not matched to a gene: 10. This CDR3 reads CASSLNSRQGNEKLFF. CDR3 bases: TGTGCCAGCAGCCTAAACTCCCGACAGGGGAATGAAAAACTGTTTTTT.

The V call is TRBV7-6, the J call TRBJ2-2, with no clear D. V dropped 1 base and J dropped 1 base, with 7 bases sitting between them. The CDR3 contains 15 residues. The germline gives CDR1 SGHVS, CDR2 FNYEAQ. CDR3 sequence reads: CASSLVAVNTGELFF. The CDR3 region has the DNA TGTGCCAGCAGCTTAGTTGCGGTGAACACCGGGGAGCTGTTTTTT.